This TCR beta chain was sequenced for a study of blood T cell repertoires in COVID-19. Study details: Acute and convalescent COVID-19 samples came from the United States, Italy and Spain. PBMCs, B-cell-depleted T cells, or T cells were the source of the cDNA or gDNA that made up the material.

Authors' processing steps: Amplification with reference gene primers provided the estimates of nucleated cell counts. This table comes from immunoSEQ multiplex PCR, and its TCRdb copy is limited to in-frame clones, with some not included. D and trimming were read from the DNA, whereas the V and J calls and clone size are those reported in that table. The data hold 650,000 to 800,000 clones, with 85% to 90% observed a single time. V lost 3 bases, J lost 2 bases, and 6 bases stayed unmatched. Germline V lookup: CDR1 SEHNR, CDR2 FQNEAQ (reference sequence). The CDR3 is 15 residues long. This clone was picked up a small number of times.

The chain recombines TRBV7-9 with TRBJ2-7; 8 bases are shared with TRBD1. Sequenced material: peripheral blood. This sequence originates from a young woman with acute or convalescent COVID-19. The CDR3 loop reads CASSFPTGVAYEQYF. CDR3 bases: TGTGCCAGCAGCTTTCCGACAGGGGTTGCCTACGAGCAGTACTTC. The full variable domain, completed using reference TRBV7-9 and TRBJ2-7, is DTGVSQNPRHKITKRGQNVTFRCDPISEHNRLYWYRQTLGQGPEFLTYFQNEAQLEKSRLLSDRFSAERPKGSFSTLEIQRTEQGDSAMYLCASSFPTGVAYEQYFGPGTRLTVT.